This TCR beta chain was found in a study of T cell repertoires in cytomegalovirus infection. TCRdb called the reads again in MiXCR, with one record for every CDR3 protein. Seen here are under 350,000 distinct CDR3 sequences, roughly a fifth observed once, and the top ten hold roughly a fifth. This clonotype was seen a few times. The antigen remains unidentified. Study results and caveats: Summed frequency of public TCR beta families distinguished CMV carriers with the relevant HLA.

This CDR3 region has 16 residues. The ends were cut back, 5 bases at V and 5 bases at J, with 21 bases in the middle. Specimen: cultured PBMCs, collected from culture after CMV antigen stimulation. The receptor comes from a human donor in good health (CMV status not recorded). Some clones in this sample may be carry-over from other donors' samples. This chain uses TRBV12-3 or TRBV12-4 with TRBJ2-5; a weak D match, TRBD1 (7 bases). The CDR3, as DNA: TGTGCCAGCAGTCCCAGGAGGGACAGAAGCCCGGAGACCCAGTACTTC. Translating it yields CASSPRRDRSPETQYF.